This record concerns one T cell receptor beta chain sequence. Its target is not known. The data are from a study of T cell therapy after organ transplantation. Study-level results: Effects of concurrent antirejection and antiviral medications were not evaluable.

The germline CDR1 and CDR2 sequences are MNHEY and SMNVEV (reference sequence). The length of the CDR3 is 12 residues. Between the trimmed V and J ends, which lost 6 bases and 0 bases, there was a span of 2 bases. The repertoire was sequenced with immunoSEQ multiplex PCR; TCRdb's copy has only in-frame clones and lacks some. The table records roughly 48,000 clones, less than 95% of them present only once. The sample was CD8+ T cells from blood, taken before autologous CMV-specific T cell therapy. The chain combines TRBV27 with TRBJ1-4; D call uncertain. The TCR comes from a human patient who had received a solid organ transplant and had CMV disease. The CDR3 loop is CASRPTNEKLFF. The CDR3, as DNA: TGTGCCAGCAGACCAACTAATGAAAAACTGTTTTTT.